This TCR beta chain was retrieved from a study of blood T cell repertoires in COVID-19. Study at large: The United States, Italy and Spain were the sources of the acute and convalescent COVID-19 samples. Sample material is recorded as cDNA or gDNA derived from T cells, B-cell-depleted T cells, or PBMCs.

Original data processing: Reference gene primer amplification gave nucleated cell count estimates. This table comes from immunoSEQ multiplex PCR, and its TCRdb copy is limited to in-frame clones, with some not included. V and J calls and clone size are copied from that table; D and trimming were computed from the DNA. The profile covers some 150,000 clones, with 84% appearing a single time and roughly two fifths taken by the ten largest. The CDR3 loop spans 13 amino acids. V was trimmed by 5 bases and J by 0 bases, leaving 7 bases between them. The sequencing input was peripheral blood. This sequence joins TRBV12-3 or TRBV12-4 and TRBJ1-2; perhaps TRBD1 as D (5 bases). The TCR was taken from a human donor in a cohort sampled during active COVID-19. The CDR3 nucleotides read TGTGCCAGCAGTCGACAGACTAACTATGGCTACACCTTC. Its protein product is CASSRQTNYGYTF.